The present entry profiles one TCR beta chain with its context. It lacks a known antigen. Base qualities are not at hand, and no much larger clone is one base apart. The sample originates from a study of OX40 agonist ivuxolimab in advanced cancers. At the level of the whole study: Ivuxolimab was an agonistic, fully human IgG2 monoclonal antibody directed against OX40 (CD134), a costimulatory receptor. Intravenous ivuxolimab was administered to patients every 2 weeks at six dose levels: 0.01, 0.1, 0.3, 1.5, 3 and 10 mg/kg. Of the approximately 50 dose-escalation patients, hepatocellular carcinoma was present in 19, melanoma in approximately 15, renal cell carcinoma in 9 and head and neck cancer in 9. In the dose-escalation cohort, around four fifths of patients were male, and the mean age was roughly 60 years with a range of roughly 20 to 79. Patients were allowed to have had prior anti-PD-1, anti-PD-L1 or anti-CTLA-4 therapy, and around 40% of the dose-escalation patients had previously received checkpoint inhibitors. Partial responses were achieved by three dose-escalation patients, of whom one had hepatocellular carcinoma and two had cutaneous melanoma. The purpose of peripheral TCRbeta sequencing was to test whether ivuxolimab changed TCR sequence diversity and led to clonal T-cell expansion. The paper describes the monotherapy dose-escalation part (N of about 47 patients) of the phase I trial of ivuxolimab. Study-wide conclusions, independent of this receptor: At doses of 0.1 to 3.0 mg/kg, clonal expansion of both CD4+ and CD8+ blood T cells was observed from baseline to week 6. After ivuxolimab, CD8+ T cells had more expanded clones than CD4+ T cells on average. The antigen specificity of the peripheral T cells that underwent clonal expansion was not determined. Partial responders in the 0.1-3.0 mg/kg groups had among the lowest normalized peripheral clonal expansion, especially among CD8+ T cells. Low levels of normalized T-cell clonal expansion were also seen in some patients who did not respond.

Patients with a history of autoimmune disease or receiving systemic immunosuppression were excluded from the trial. Peripheral blood for TCR sequencing was collected from all dose cohorts at baseline, on cycle 4 day 1, and on cycle 7 day 1. The samples were taken from a phase I, first-in-human, multicenter, open-label dose-escalation trial of ivuxolimab. Adults with locally advanced or metastatic melanoma, renal cell carcinoma, hepatocellular carcinoma or head and neck squamous cell carcinoma were enrolled in the trial. CD4+ and CD8+ T cells were sorted separately from peripheral blood before TCR sequencing. To sequence the TCRbeta CDR3 region, genomic DNA was isolated from the sorted cells. TCRbeta CDR3 regions were sequenced using the immunoSEQ Assay. Held by TCRdb, this immuneACCESS table contains in-frame sequences only and omits some clones. Under half of the omission traces to an unresolved V gene where checked; the cause of the rest is unknown. This sample gives roughly 77,000 clones in total; around 92% of them show up just once. Around 0.5% of the sample rests with the top ten.

This TCR derives from an adult with an advanced solid tumor such as melanoma, head and neck, liver or kidney cancer. The sample here was CD4+ or CD8+ T cells sorted from blood, taken in a trial of the OX40 agonist ivuxolimab.

CDR3 region: CASMSGGETQYF. Here is the DNA: TGTGCCAGCATGAGTGGAGGAGAGACCCAGTACTTC. The rearrangement joined TRBV2 to TRBJ2-5; the D gene is possibly TRBD2, with 5 bases matching. V is pared back by 7 bases and J by 4 bases, with 10 bases lying between the germline termini. Reading from cysteine to phenylalanine, the CDR3 counts 12 amino acids. Only the CDR3 DNA stays, 36 bases, in frame from base 1. CDR1 SNHLY and CDR2 FYNNEI were looked up in the germline V gene.